The 15 T cell receptor beta chains presented below share a single source sample, sequenced in a study of PD-L1 blockade in urothelial cancer. Clones were sequenced by immunoSEQ multiplex PCR, and TCRdb holds only the in-frame ones, with some missing. The table has 44,000 or so clones, roughly 86% seen once. The source was PBMCs, collected around atezolizumab (anti-PD-L1) treatment. Receptor source: a man between 65 and 85 years old with urothelial cancer.

This clone was observed once. The chain combines TRBV10-3 with TRBJ1-2, with TRBD1 identical over 7 bases. Germline V CDR1 and CDR2: ENHRY, SYGVKD. V shed 7 bases and J 0 bases; nucleotides not matched to a gene: 8. This CDR3 contains 15 residues. The CDR3: CAIKGPGGTNYGYTF. In DNA form, the CDR3 reads TGTGCCATCAAAGGCCCAGGGGGGACTAACTATGGCTACACCTTC.

This chain joins TRBV19 and TRBJ1-1; D unclear. Germline lookup yields CDR1 LNHDA and CDR2 SQIVND (reference sequence). V lost 3 bases and J lost 1, with 9 bases in between. The CDR3 has 14 residues. The chain's CDR3 is CASSMYGENTEAFF. The CDR3, as DNA: TGTGCCAGTAGTATGTACGGTGAGAACACTGAAGCTTTCTTT.

V usage is TRBV19 and J usage is TRBJ2-6; the D gene is possibly TRBD2 (7 bases). Per germline, CDR1 LNHDA and CDR2 SQIVND (reference sequence). V lost 10 bases and J lost 1, with 20 bases in between. The CDR3 spans 17 residues. The CDR3 sequence is CATAPGRGASGANVLTF. CDR3 DNA sequence: TGTGCCACCGCGCCGGGACGGGGGGCTTCTGGGGCCAACGTCCTGACTTTC.

This clone has a single count. The V and J genes are TRBV7-8 and TRBJ2-7; TRBD2 is a possible D gene (7 bases). CDR3 length: 14 residues. The V gene's germline CDR1 is SGHVS and CDR2 FQNEAQ. Trimming cost V 8 bases and J 7 bases, with 21 bases left between them. The CDR3 here is CASRLAGVGGEQYF. The CDR3 coding sequence is TGTGCCAGCCGCCTTGCGGGAGTAGGGGGTGAGCAGTACTTC.

V usage is TRBV4-2 and J usage is TRBJ2-7; weak D call: TRBD2 (5 bases). Germline V gene sequence: CDR1 LGHNA, CDR2 YNFKEQ. The CDR3 spans 14 residues. Trimming removed 0 bases from V and 7 bases from J, with 13 bases in between. DNA for the CDR3: TGTGCCAGCAGCCAAGATGCCAGGTCGGGGGAGCAGTACTTC. This gives the protein CASSQDARSGEQYF.

This clone was counted only a few times. V usage is TRBV14 and J usage is TRBJ2-2; a weak D match, TRBD1 (5 bases). Germline-derived CDR1 and CDR2 are SGHDN and FVKESK. The CDR3 length is 13 residues. The germline V and J ends were trimmed by 1 base and 7 bases, with 7 bases remaining between them. CDR3 bases: TGTGCCAGCAGCCAAGCTCAGGGCGGGGAGCTGTTTTTT. Its protein is CASSQAQGGELFF.

V is TRBV28 and J is TRBJ2-7; no clear D. Germline V gives CDR1 MDHEN, CDR2 SYDVKM. CDR3 size: 12 residues. The CDR3: CVPCPSGYEQYF. CDR3 DNA sequence: TGTGTCCCCTGTCCGTCCGGCTACGAGCAGTACTTC.

The chain carries TRBV30 and TRBJ1-3; D gene uncertain. The CDR3 loop spans 14 amino acids. Germline CDR1 and CDR2: GTSNPN and SVGIG (reference sequence). V lost 3 bases to trimming and J lost 6 bases, with 15 bases between them. The CDR3 coding sequence is TGTGCCTGGAGGGGTACGGGGTCGGTAAACACCATATATTTT. Protein: CAWRGTGSVNTIYF.

CDR3 protein: CASSGLKGGTEAFF. In DNA form, the CDR3 reads TGTGCCAGCAGCGGACTGAAAGGTGGCACTGAAGCTTTCTTT. This chain links TRBV5-5 with TRBJ1-1; D is uncertain. The CDR3 has 14 residues. Germline V gene lookup returns CDR1 SGHKS and CDR2 YYEKEE (reference sequence). The V and J ends lost 4 bases and 4 bases respectively, with 14 bases between them.

The genes are TRBV9 and TRBJ2-3; 7 bases are a match to TRBD1. Germline-derived CDR1 and CDR2 are SGDLS and YYNGEE. The J segment lost 1 base and the V segment lost 2 bases, leaving 7 bases of the junction unmatched. This CDR3 contains 16 residues. The CDR3 nucleotides read TGTGCCAGCAGCGTTTATCCCGGACAGGGCACAGATACGCAGTATTTT. Its protein is CASSVYPGQGTDTQYF.

The V and J genes are TRBV5-6 and TRBJ2-5, with a possible D match to TRBD1 (6 bases). Trimming cost V 3 bases and J 2 bases, with 11 bases left between them. The length of the CDR3 is 14 residues. The germline CDR1 and CDR2 sequences are SGHDT and YYEEEE. CDR3 sequence reads: CASSSPDRQETQYF. CDR3 coding DNA: TGTGCCAGCAGCTCACCTGACAGGCAAGAGACCCAGTACTTC.

CDR3 protein: CASSGTGTSGRKETQYF. The CDR3 DNA reads as TGTGCCAGCAGCGGGACCGGGACTAGCGGGAGAAAAGAGACCCAGTACTTC. The genes are TRBV5-4 and TRBJ2-5, with 14 bases lining up with TRBD2. V shed 4 bases and J 3 bases; nucleotides not matched to a gene: 8. This CDR3 is built from 17 residues. Germline CDR1 is SGHNT and CDR2 is YYREEE (reference sequence).

This clone has just one count. The chain combines TRBV29-1 with TRBJ2-4, with no clear D. In germline, CDR1 is SQVTM, CDR2 ANQGSEA. CDR3 length equals 12 residues. V lost 0 bases and J 8 bases, leaving 8 bases between the germline ends. The CDR3 nucleotides are TGCAGCGTTGAAGAGGCCCGGGACATTCAGTACTTC. This codes for CSVEEARDIQYF.

The rearrangement links TRBV19 to TRBJ2-3, with D maybe TRBD2 (5 bases). The CDR3 sequence is 12 residues long. V dropped 5 bases and J dropped 5 bases, with 8 bases sitting between them. Germline CDR1 is LNHDA and CDR2 is SQIVND (reference sequence). The CDR3 spells CASSVAGDTQYF. The CDR3 DNA follows: TGTGCCAGTAGTGTCGCGGGAGATACGCAGTATTTT.

The gene calls are TRBV5-4 and TRBJ2-5, with no clear D. The CDR3 is 14 amino acids. The V end was cut by 0 bases, the J end by 2 bases, with 8 bases between. Germline CDR1 and CDR2: SGHNT and YYREEE (reference sequence). The CDR3 region has the DNA TGTGCCAGCAGCTTGGTTGCGGCTCAAGAGACCCAGTACTTC. It encodes CASSLVAAQETQYF.